This T cell receptor (beta chain) was observed in a study of vaccination effects on CD4 cells after COVID-19. Germline assignment: CDR1 SGHDN and CDR2 FVKESK. The ends were cut back, 2 bases at V and 3 bases at J, with 14 bases in the middle. CDR3 length: 16 residues. Cells that had been cultured for approximately ten days were the source of isolated CD4+ T cells. In this sample, this clone turned up a few times. The target antigen is unknown. The method was immunoSEQ multiplex PCR; TCRdb's version includes in-frame clones alone and lacks a portion of them. In the table there are 37,000 or so clones, 65% to 75% of which are singletons.

The sequencing here drew on CD4+ T cells from PBMCs cultured without peptide, taken before COVID-19 vaccination. The chain employs TRBV14 and TRBJ1-5; D not certain. The origin of this receptor is a human donor who received a COVID-19 vaccine. CDR3 sequence reads: CASSQHTRWVNQPQHF. The CDR3 nucleotides are TGTGCCAGCAGCCAACACACCAGGTGGGTCAATCAGCCCCAGCATTTT.